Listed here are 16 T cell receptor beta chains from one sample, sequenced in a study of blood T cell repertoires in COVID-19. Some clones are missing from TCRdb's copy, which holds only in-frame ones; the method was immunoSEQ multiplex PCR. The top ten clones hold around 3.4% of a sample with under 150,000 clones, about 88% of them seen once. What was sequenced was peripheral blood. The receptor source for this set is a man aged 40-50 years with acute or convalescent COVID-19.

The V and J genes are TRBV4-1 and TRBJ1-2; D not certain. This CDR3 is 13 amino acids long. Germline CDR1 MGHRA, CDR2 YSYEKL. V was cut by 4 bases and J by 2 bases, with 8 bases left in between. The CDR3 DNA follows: TGCGCCAGCAGCCCGGTTCCCAACTATGGCTACACCTTC. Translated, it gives CASSPVPNYGYTF.

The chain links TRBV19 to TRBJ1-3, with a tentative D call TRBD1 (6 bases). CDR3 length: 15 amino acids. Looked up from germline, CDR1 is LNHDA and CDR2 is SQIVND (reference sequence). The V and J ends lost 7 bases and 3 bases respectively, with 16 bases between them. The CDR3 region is CASTTPRGYGNTIYF. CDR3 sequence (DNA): TGTGCCAGTACCACCCCTAGGGGGTATGGAAACACCATATATTTT.

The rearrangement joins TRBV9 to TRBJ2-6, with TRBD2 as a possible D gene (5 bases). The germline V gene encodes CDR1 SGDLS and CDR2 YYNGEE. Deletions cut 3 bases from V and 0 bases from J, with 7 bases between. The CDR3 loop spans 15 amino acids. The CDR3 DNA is TGTGCCAGCAGCGGGCGGGTCTCTGGGGCCAACGTCCTGACTTTC. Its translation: CASSGRVSGANVLTF.

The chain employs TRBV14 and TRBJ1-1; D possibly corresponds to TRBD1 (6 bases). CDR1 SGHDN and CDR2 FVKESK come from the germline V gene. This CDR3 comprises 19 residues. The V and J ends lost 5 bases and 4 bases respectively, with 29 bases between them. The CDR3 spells CASSEAGPGARGWSTEAFF. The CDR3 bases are TGTGCCAGCAGCGAAGCGGGTCCGGGTGCCAGGGGATGGAGCACTGAAGCTTTCTTT.

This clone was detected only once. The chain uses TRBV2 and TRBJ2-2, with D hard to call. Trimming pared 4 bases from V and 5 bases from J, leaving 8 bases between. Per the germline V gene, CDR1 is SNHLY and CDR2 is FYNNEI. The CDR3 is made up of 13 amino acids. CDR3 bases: TGTGCCAGCAGTGGGCAATATACCGGGGAGCTGTTTTTT. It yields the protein CASSGQYTGELFF.

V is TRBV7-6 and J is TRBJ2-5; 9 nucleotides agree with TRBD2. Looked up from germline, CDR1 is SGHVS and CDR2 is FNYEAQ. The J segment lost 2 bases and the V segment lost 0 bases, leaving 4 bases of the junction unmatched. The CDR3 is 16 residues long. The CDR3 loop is CASSLAKAGGQETQYF. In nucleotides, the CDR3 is TGTGCCAGCAGCTTAGCTAAAGCGGGGGGTCAAGAGACCCAGTACTTC.

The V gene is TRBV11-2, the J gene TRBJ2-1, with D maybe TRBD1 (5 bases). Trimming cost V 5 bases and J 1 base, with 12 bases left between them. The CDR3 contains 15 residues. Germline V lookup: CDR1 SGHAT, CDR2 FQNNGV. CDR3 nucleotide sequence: TGTGCCAGCAGCCCTCTGAAGGGGTCCTACAATGAGCAGTTCTTC. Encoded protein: CASSPLKGSYNEQFF. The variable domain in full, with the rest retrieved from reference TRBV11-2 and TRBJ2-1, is EAGVAQSPRYKIIEKRQSVAFWCNPISGHATLYWYQQILGQGPKLLIQFQNNGVVDDSQLPKDRFSAERLKGVDSTLKIQPAKLEDSAVYLCASSPLKGSYNEQFFGPGTRLTVL.

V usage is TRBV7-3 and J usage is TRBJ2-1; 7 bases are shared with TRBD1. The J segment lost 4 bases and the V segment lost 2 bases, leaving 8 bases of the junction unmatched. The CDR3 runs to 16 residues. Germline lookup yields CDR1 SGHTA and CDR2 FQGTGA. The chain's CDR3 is CASSLDPTGPYNEQFF. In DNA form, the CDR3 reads TGTGCCAGCAGCTTAGACCCGACAGGGCCTTACAATGAGCAGTTCTTC.

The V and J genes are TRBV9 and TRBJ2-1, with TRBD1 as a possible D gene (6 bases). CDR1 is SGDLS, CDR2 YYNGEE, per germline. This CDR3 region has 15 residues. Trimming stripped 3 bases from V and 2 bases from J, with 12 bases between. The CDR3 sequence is CASSATGNPYNEQFF. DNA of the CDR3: TGTGCCAGCAGCGCCACAGGGAACCCCTACAATGAGCAGTTCTTC. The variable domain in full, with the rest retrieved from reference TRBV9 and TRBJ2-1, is DSGVTQTPKHLITATGQRVTLRCSPRSGDLSVYWYQQSLDQGLQFLIQYYNGEERAKGNILERFSAQQFPDLHSELNLSSLELGDSALYFCASSATGNPYNEQFFGPGTRLTVL.

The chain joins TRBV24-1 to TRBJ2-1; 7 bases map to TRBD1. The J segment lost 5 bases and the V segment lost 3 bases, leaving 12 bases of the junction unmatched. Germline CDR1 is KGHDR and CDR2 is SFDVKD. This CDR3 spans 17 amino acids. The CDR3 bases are TGTGCCACCAGTGATAGCTGGGACAGCCGATTAAACAATGAGCAGTTCTTC. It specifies CATSDSWDSRLNNEQFF.

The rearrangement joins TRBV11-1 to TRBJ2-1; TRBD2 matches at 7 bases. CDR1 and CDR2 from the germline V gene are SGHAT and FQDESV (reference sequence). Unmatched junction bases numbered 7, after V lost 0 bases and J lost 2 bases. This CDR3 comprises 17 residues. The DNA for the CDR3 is TGTGCCAGCAGCTTAGCGGGAGGGGAGGGGACCTACAATGAGCAGTTCTTC. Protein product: CASSLAGGEGTYNEQFF.

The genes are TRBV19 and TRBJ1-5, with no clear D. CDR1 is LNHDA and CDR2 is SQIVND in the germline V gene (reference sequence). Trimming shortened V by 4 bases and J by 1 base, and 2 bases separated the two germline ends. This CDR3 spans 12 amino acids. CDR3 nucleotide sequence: TGTGCCAGTAGTACGAGCAATCAGCCCCAGCATTTT. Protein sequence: CASSTSNQPQHF.

DNA of the CDR3: TGTGCCACCAGTGCGACCCTAGGGGGGGGCCTCCAAGAGACCCAGTACTTC. This sequence encodes CATSATLGGGLQETQYF. The chain links TRBV24-1 to TRBJ2-5; the D gene is possibly TRBD2 (7 bases). CDR3 length: 17 amino acids. The V gene lost 5 bases and the J gene lost 1 base, with 19 bases spanning the gap. Germline CDR1 and CDR2: KGHDR and SFDVKD.

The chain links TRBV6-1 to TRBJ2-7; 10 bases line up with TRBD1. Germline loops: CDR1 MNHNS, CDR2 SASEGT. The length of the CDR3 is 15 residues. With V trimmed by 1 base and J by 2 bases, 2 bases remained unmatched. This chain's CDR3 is CASSEGTGGAYEQYF. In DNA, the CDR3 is TGTGCCAGCAGTGAAGGGACAGGGGGGGCCTACGAGCAGTACTTC.

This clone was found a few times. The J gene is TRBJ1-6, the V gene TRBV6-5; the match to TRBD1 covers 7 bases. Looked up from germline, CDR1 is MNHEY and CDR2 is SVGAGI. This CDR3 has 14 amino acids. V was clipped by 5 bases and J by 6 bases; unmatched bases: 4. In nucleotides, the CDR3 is TGTGCCAGCAGTCTTCAGGGGGGTAATTCACCCCTCCACTTT. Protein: CASSLQGGNSPLHF.

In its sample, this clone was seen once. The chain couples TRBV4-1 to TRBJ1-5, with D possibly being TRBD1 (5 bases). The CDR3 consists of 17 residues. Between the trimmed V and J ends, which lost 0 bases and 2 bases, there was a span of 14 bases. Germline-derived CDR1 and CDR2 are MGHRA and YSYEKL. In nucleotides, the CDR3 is TGCGCCAGCAGCCAAGAGGGTTGGGGCGACGGCAATCAGCCCCAGCATTTT. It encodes CASSQEGWGDGNQPQHF.